The 3 T cell receptor beta chains given below trace back to one sample, sequenced in a study of monozygotic twins with inflammatory bowel disease. TCRdb reprocessed the 5' RACE reads; each CDR3 protein has one entry and no DNA is given. Here the sample table reports approximately 100,000 distinct CDR3 sequences. The material sequenced was blood. These receptors were taken from a human donor with ulcerative colitis or Crohn's disease, or a healthy co-twin of an affected twin (not recorded which).

The J gene is TRBJ2-1, the V gene TRBV5-6. CDR3 length: 11 residues. From germline, CDR1 is SGHDT and CDR2 YYEEEE. CDR3: CASTNELEQFF.

The genes are TRBV29-1 and TRBJ2-7; TCRdb names TRBD1, which stays unverified in the absence of DNA. This CDR3 region has 13 residues. Germline values: CDR1 SQVTM, CDR2 ANQGSEA. CDR3 protein: CSGSGGTTYEQYF.

The CDR3 is CAWSPPAVYGYTF. This rearrangement joins TRBV30 to TRBJ1-2; without DNA, the TCRdb call of TRBD1 cannot be checked. The CDR3 has 13 amino acids. Germline CDR1 and CDR2: GTSNPN and SVGIG (reference sequence). Variable domain in full (rest from reference TRBV30 and TRBJ1-2): SQTIHQWPATLVQPVGSPLSLECTVEGTSNPNLYWYRQAAGRGLQLLFYSVGIGQISSEVPQNLSASRPQDRQFILSSKKLLLSDSGFYLCAWSPPAVYGYTFGSGTRLTVV.